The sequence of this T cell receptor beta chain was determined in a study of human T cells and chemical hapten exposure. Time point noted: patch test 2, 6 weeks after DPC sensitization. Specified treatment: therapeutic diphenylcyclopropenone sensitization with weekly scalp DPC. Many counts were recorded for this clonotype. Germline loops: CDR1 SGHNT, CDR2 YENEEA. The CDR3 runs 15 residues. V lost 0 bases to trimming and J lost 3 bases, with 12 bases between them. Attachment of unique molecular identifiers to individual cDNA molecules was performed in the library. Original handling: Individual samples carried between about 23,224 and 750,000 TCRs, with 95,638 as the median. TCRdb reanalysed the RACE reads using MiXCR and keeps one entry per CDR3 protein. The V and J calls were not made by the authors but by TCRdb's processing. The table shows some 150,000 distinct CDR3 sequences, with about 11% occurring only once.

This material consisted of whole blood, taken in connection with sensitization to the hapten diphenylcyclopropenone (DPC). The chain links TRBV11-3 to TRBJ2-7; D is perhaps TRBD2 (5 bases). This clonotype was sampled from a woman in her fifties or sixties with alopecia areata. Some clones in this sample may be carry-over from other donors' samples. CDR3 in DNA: TGTGCCAGCAGCTTAGATCGGAGAGGGCTCTACGAGCAGTACTTC. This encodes CASSLDRRGLYEQYF.